Below are 13 T cell receptor beta chains sequenced from a single sample in a study of blood T cell repertoires in COVID-19. Sequencing used immunoSEQ multiplex PCR; TCRdb keeps in-frame clones, though not all of them. Here the sample spans 200,000 to 250,000 clones, more than 65% being singletons. Sample: peripheral blood. The receptor set was obtained from a woman younger than 45 who had recovered from COVID-19.

This clone was counted a single time. The chain carries TRBV3-1 (or the pseudogene TRBV3-2) and TRBJ2-1; 7 bases match TRBD1. The CDR3 consists of 15 residues. Looked up from germline, CDR1 is LGHDT and CDR2 is YNNKEL (reference sequence). Germline trimming cut 4 bases from V and 4 bases from J; bases unmatched to any gene: 7. CDR3 nucleotide sequence: TGTGCCAGCAGCCCAACAGGGGCTGTATACAATGAGCAGTTCTTC. It encodes CASSPTGAVYNEQFF.

The chain has TRBV5-6 and TRBJ2-4; D call uncertain. V lost 4 bases, J lost 0 bases, and 14 bases lay in between. In germline, CDR1 is SGHDT, CDR2 YYEEEE. CDR3 size: 16 residues. CDR3 sequence: CASSLGRVLAKNIQYF. The CDR3, as DNA: TGTGCCAGCAGCCTCGGTCGCGTTTTAGCCAAAAACATTCAGTACTTC.

The gene calls are TRBV6-1 and TRBJ1-4; D is uncertain. Trimming took 1 base from V and 0 from J, leaving 12 bases between them. Germline loops: CDR1 MNHNS, CDR2 SASEGT. This CDR3 is 17 amino acids long. For the CDR3, the DNA is TGTGCCAGCAGTGAAGGTTTGAGAACTACAACTAATGAAAAACTGTTTTTT. Translating it yields CASSEGLRTTTNEKLFF.

This clone was found once. The chain carries TRBV5-4 and TRBJ2-7; TRBD2 matches 9 bases. With 5 bases clipped from V and 7 bases from J, the junction kept 7 bases outside the gene matches. CDR1 SGHNT and CDR2 YYREEE come from the germline V gene (reference sequence). This CDR3 comprises 13 residues. DNA for the CDR3: TGTGCCAGCAGTAGTCTAGCGGGGTCGGAGCAGTACTTC. Translated, it gives CASSSLAGSEQYF.

The chain combines TRBV3-1 (or the pseudogene TRBV3-2) with TRBJ2-7; the match to TRBD2 covers 7 bases. The CDR3 extends over 14 amino acids. Germline V lookup: CDR1 LGHDT, CDR2 YNNKEL (reference sequence). The ends lost 1 base at V and 4 bases at J; junction bases unmatched: 4. This CDR3 reads CASSQGSGMYEQYF. The DNA of the CDR3 is TGTGCCAGCAGCCAAGGAAGCGGGATGTACGAGCAGTACTTC.

This clone was seen once. This chain links TRBV12-3 or TRBV12-4 with TRBJ1-1; D is unresolved. Trimming took off 1 base at V and 4 bases at J, with 7 bases between the two ends. The CDR3 consists of 13 residues. The CDR3 DNA sequence: TGTGCCAGCAGTTTAGTCGGAGGCACTGAAGCTTTCTTT. Translating it yields CASSLVGGTEAFF.

Turning to this clone: The same CDR3 arises from other DNA sequences in this sample as well. The rearrangement uses TRBV5-6 and TRBJ2-1; no clear D gene. The CDR3 totals 11 residues. Trimming pared 0 bases from V and 9 bases from J, leaving 4 bases between. Germline V gene lookup returns CDR1 SGHDT and CDR2 YYEEEE. CDR3 region: CASSLGPEQFF. The CDR3 DNA reads TGTGCCAGCAGCTTGGGGCCTGAGCAGTTCTTC.

The CDR3 region has the DNA TGTGCCAGCAGCTTAACGTACAGGAATGCCTACGAGCAGTACTTC. This encodes CASSLTYRNAYEQYF. The chain couples TRBV7-8 to TRBJ2-7, with D maybe TRBD1 (5 bases). Germline V CDR1 and CDR2: SGHVS, FQNEAQ. Trimming took 2 bases from V and 2 from J, leaving 13 bases between them. The CDR3 has 15 amino acids.

The chain uses TRBV5-1 and TRBJ2-7; D ambiguous. The CDR3 is made up of 12 amino acids. Trimming shortened V by 0 bases and J by 5 bases, and 6 bases separated the two germline ends. CDR1 and CDR2 (germline): SGHRS, YFSETQ. CDR3 in DNA: TGCGCCAGCAGCTTGGAACAGAACGAGCAGTACTTC. Encoded protein: CASSLEQNEQYF.

The chain uses TRBV12-3 or TRBV12-4 and TRBJ1-4; possibly TRBD1 for D (6 bases). Trimming removed 7 bases from V and 7 bases from J, with 13 bases in between. The CDR3 is 13 residues long. In nucleotides, the CDR3 is TGTGCCAGCACTCTACAGGGTTCTGAAAAACTGTTTTTT. Protein: CASTLQGSEKLFF.

The chain employs TRBV4-2 and TRBJ2-7; no reliable D call. There are 13 residues in the CDR3. Trimming cost V 3 bases and J 2 bases, with 8 bases left between them. Germline V gives CDR1 LGHNA, CDR2 YNFKEQ. The CDR3 nucleotides read TGTGCCAGCAGCCAGGGTGGGCCCTACGAGCAGTACTTC. Translated, it gives CASSQGGPYEQYF.

The chain has TRBV10-3 and TRBJ2-2; 9 bases fit TRBD2. The CDR3 is 15 residues long. J was trimmed by 2 bases and V by 6 bases; bases with no gene match: 4. Looked up from germline, CDR1 is ENHRY and CDR2 is SYGVKD. The CDR3 sequence: CAIREAGGNTGELFF. CDR3 sequence (DNA): TGTGCCATCAGGGAAGCGGGAGGAAACACCGGGGAGCTGTTTTTT.

The V call is TRBV18, the J call TRBJ1-2; 7 bases fit TRBD1. Germline V CDR1 and CDR2: KGHSH, LQKENI. CDR3 length equals 16 residues. The trim removed 3 bases at V and 2 bases at J, leaving 9 bases unmatched. The CDR3 spells CASSPRTGSSNYGYTF. CDR3 nucleotide sequence: TGTGCCAGCTCACCTAGGACAGGAAGCAGCAACTATGGCTACACCTTC.